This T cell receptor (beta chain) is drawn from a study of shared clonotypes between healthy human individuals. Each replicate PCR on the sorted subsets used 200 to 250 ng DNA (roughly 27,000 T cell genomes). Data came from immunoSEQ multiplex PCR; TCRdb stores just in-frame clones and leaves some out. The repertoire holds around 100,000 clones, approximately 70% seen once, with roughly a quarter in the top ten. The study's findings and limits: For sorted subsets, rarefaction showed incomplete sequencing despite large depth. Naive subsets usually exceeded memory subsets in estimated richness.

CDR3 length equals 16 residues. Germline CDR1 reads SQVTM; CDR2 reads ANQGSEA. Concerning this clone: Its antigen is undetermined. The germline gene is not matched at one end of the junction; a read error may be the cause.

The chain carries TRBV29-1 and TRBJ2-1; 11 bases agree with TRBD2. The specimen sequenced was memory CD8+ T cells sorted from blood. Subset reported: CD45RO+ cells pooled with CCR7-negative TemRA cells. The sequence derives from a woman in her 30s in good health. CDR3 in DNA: TGCAGCGTCGAAGGAGTAACTAGCGGGAGTGAGAATGAGCAGTTCTTC. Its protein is CSVEGVTSGSENEQFF.